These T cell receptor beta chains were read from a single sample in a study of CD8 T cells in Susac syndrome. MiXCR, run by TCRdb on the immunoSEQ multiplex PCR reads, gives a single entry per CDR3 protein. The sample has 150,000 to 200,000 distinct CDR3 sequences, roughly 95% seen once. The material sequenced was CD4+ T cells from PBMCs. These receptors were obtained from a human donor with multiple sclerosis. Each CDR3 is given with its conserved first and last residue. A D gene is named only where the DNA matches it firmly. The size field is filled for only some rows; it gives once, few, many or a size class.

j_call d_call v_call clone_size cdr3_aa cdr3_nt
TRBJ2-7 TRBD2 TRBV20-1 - CSASSKGSGTF TGCAGTGCTAGTTCCAAAGGGAGCGGGACCTTC
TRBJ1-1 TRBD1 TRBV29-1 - CSVEEGGQAFF TGCAGCGTTGAGGAAGGGGGCCAAGCTTTCTTT
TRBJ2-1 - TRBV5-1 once CASSLGSSSYNEQFF TGCGCCAGCAGCCTAGGATCTAGCTCCTACAATGAGCAGTTCTTC
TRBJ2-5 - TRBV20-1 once CSARVLGGETQYF TGCAGTGCTAGAGTCCTAGGTGGCGAGACCCAGTACTTC
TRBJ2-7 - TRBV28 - CASSYPGFRSYEQYF TGTGCCAGCAGTTACCCGGGGTTCAGGTCCTACGAGCAGTACTTC
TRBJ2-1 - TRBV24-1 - CATSDYTSNEQFF TGTGCCACCAGTGATTACACTAGTAATGAGCAGTTCTTC
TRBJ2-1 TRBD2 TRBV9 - CASSTTSGKQFF TGTGCCAGCAGTACGACTAGCGGGAAGCAGTTCTTC
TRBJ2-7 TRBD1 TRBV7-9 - CASSLGTGGDTYEQYF TGTGCCAGCAGCTTAGGGACAGGGGGTGATACCTACGAGCAGTACTTC
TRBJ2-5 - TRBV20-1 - CSASGRFQETQYF TGCAGTGCTAGCGGACGCTTCCAAGAGACCCAGTACTTC
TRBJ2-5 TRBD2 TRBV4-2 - CASSQENRVGLAGRETQYF TGTGCCAGCAGCCAAGAAAACAGGGTCGGACTAGCGGGACGAGAGACCCAGTACTTC
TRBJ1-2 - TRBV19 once CASRTEQGYNYGYTF TGTGCCAGCCGCACCGAACAGGGATATAACTATGGCTACACCTTC
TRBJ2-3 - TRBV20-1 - CSARVSGADTQYF TGCAGTGCTAGAGTGAGCGGAGCCGATACGCAGTATTTT
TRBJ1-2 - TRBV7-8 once CASSLVIRAVRNYGYTF TGTGCCAGCAGCTTAGTGATCAGGGCAGTTCGGAACTATGGCTACACCTTC
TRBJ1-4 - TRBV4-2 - CASSHQGGELGEKLFF TGTGCCAGCAGCCACCAAGGAGGGGAACTGGGTGAAAAACTGTTTTTT
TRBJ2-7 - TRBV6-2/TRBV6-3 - CASSYDVYEQYF TGTGCCAGCAGTTACGACGTCTACGAGCAGTACTTC
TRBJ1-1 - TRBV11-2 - CASSLGFQGDTFF TGTGCCAGCAGCTTAGGGTTCCAGGGAGATACTTTCTTT
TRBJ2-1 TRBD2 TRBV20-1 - CSARAGAGVYNEQFF TGCAGTGCTAGGGCCGGGGCGGGAGTGTACAATGAGCAGTTCTTC
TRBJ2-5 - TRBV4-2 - CASSQDGAGEETQYF TGTGCCAGCAGCCAAGACGGTGCAGGGGAAGAGACCCAGTACTTC
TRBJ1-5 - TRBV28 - CASSPTVAYSNQPQHF TGTGCCAGCAGCCCTACCGTAGCCTATAGCAATCAGCCCCAGCATTTT
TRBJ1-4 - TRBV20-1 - CSARGGGTISKLFF TGCAGTGCAAGGGGCGGGGGCACGATCTCAAAACTGTTTTTT
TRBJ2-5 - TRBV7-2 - CASSSTSWGETQYF TGTGCCAGCAGCTCTACTAGCTGGGGAGAGACCCAGTACTTC
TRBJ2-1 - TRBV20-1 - CSAHRGSGEQFF TGCAGTGCTCATAGGGGATCTGGTGAGCAGTTCTTC
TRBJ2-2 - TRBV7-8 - CASSFRDRELFF TGTGCCAGCAGCTTCAGGGACCGGGAGCTGTTTTTT
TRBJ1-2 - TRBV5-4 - CASSGTRVLDYGYTF TGTGCCAGCAGCGGAACCAGGGTGTTAGACTATGGCTACACCTTC
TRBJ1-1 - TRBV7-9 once CASSLISGEVFF TGTGCCAGCAGCTTAATATCCGGGGAAGTTTTCTTT
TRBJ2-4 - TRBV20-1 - CSAPGQMENIQYF TGCAGTGCCCCGGGACAAATGGAAAACATTCAGTACTTC
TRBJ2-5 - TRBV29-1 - CSVEDRVGETQYF TGCAGCGTTGAAGATCGGGTCGGGGAGACCCAGTACTTC
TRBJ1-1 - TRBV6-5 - CASSLPETGGEAFF TGTGCCAGCAGCCTCCCTGAGACCGGGGGAGAAGCTTTCTTT
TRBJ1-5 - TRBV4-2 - CASSRSQGFDQPQHF TGTGCCAGCAGCCGGTCGCAGGGGTTCGACCAGCCCCAGCATTTT
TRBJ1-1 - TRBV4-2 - CASSLDVGGAFF TGTGCCAGCAGCCTAGATGTTGGGGGAGCTTTCTTT
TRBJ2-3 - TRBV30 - CAWNEGNLDTQYF TGTGCCTGGAATGAGGGGAACTTGGATACGCAGTATTTT
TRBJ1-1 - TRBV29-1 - CSTAEGTEAFF TGCAGCACTGCCGAGGGCACTGAAGCTTTCTTT
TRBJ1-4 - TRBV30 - CAWRQPATNEKLFF TGTGCCTGGAGGCAGCCAGCAACTAATGAAAAACTGTTTTTT
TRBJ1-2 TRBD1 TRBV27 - CASRGVDRAGYTF TGTGCCAGCAGGGGGGTGGACAGGGCAGGCTACACCTTC
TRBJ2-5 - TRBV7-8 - CASSLARRETQYF TGTGCCAGCAGCTTAGCTCGTAGAGAGACCCAGTACTTC
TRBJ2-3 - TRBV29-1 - CSVESKGSTDTQYF TGCAGCGTTGAGAGCAAGGGAAGCACAGATACGCAGTATTTT
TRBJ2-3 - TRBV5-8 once CASSLSGGQYF TGTGCCAGCAGCTTGTCAGGTGGGCAGTATTTT
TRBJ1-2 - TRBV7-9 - CASVRDLAHGYTF TGTGCCAGCGTGCGGGATCTAGCCCATGGCTACACCTTC
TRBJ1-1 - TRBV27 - CASRLREDTEAFF TGTGCCAGCAGACTTCGAGAGGACACTGAAGCTTTCTTT
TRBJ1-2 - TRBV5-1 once CASSPTPDSGYTF TGCGCCAGCAGCCCCACCCCGGACAGTGGCTACACCTTC
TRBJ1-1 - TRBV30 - CASLRGDTEAFF TGTGCCTCCCTTAGGGGGGACACTGAAGCTTTCTTT
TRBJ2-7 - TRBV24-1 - CATSVGPADEQYF TGTGCCACCAGTGTTGGCCCAGCGGACGAGCAGTACTTC
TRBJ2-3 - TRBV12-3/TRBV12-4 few CASSFRGTDTQYF TGTGCCAGCTCGTTCCGCGGGACAGATACGCAGTATTTT
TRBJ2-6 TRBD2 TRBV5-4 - CASSLPSGTGANVLTF TGTGCCAGCAGCTTGCCTAGCGGGACTGGGGCCAACGTCCTGACTTTC
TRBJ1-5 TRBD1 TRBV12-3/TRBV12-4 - CASSWTGGGNQPQHF TGTGCCAGCAGTTGGACAGGGGGGGGCAATCAGCCCCAGCATTTT
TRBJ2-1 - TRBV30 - CAWSASLGEQFF TGTGCCTGGAGTGCGTCACTGGGTGAGCAGTTCTTC
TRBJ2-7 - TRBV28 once CASSEQGNEQYF TGTGCCAGCAGTGAACAGGGTAACGAGCAGTACTTC
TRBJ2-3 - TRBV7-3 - CASSFRDFTDTQYF TGTGCCAGCAGCTTCCGGGACTTCACAGATACGCAGTATTTT
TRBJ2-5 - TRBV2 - CASTKDLGDGETQYF TGTGCCAGCACCAAAGACTTGGGGGACGGGGAGACCCAGTACTTC
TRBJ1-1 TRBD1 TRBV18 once CASSPQPGQGGAFF TGTGCCAGCTCACCACAACCCGGACAGGGCGGAGCTTTCTTT
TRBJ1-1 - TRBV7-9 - CASSLSGRGEAFF TGTGCCAGCAGCTTATCCGGGCGGGGTGAAGCTTTCTTT
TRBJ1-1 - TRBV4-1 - CASSQGQSRNTEAFF TGCGCCAGCAGCCAGGGGCAATCCAGGAACACTGAAGCTTTCTTT